These 13 T cell receptor beta chains came from one sample sequenced in a study of T-cell memory formation after mild COVID-19. TCRdb passed the 5' RACE reads through MiXCR, listing each CDR3 protein once. The sample contains around 250,000 distinct CDR3 sequences, roughly a tenth of which appear only once. The sequenced material came from PBMCs or a T cell subset sorted from them (not recorded which). These receptors all stem from a man younger than 35 who had mild COVID-19 (a few samples of this study predate the infection). Cell type and time point are not known.

This clonotype was seen many times. V usage is TRBV4-1 and J usage is TRBJ1-1; a possible D gene is TRBD1 (6 bases). This CDR3 comprises 13 residues. The germline V and J ends were trimmed by 4 bases and 10 bases, with 16 bases remaining between them. Germline V gives CDR1 MGHRA, CDR2 YSYEKL. CDR3 region: CASSPLGLGGAFF. CDR3 nucleotide sequence: TGCGCCAGCAGCCCCTTAGGTTTAGGGGGAGCTTTCTTT.

This clonotype was observed many times. CDR3 amino acids: CASSQVRLSRSYEQYV. The CDR3 DNA follows: TGCGCCAGCAGCCAAGTTCGGCTCTCCCGTTCCTACGAGCAGTACGTC. The gene calls are TRBV4-1 and TRBJ2-7; unclear D gene. Trimming cost V 1 base and J 1 base, with 14 bases left between them. The CDR3 runs to 16 residues. The V gene's germline CDR1 is MGHRA and CDR2 YSYEKL.

This rearrangement joins TRBV7-9 to TRBJ2-7; TRBD1 is a possible D gene (5 bases). The CDR3 is 14 residues long. The ends were cut back, 2 bases at V and 2 bases at J, with 10 bases in the middle. Germline loops: CDR1 SEHNR, CDR2 FQNEAQ (reference sequence). In DNA form, the CDR3 reads TGTGCCAGCAGCTTAAACCAGGACACCTACGAGCAGTACTTC. Translation gives CASSLNQDTYEQYF.

This clonotype has only a few counts. The chain combines TRBV20-1 with TRBJ2-7; D could derive from TRBD1 or TRBD2 (7 bases each). There are 14 residues in the CDR3. V lost 5 bases to trimming and J lost 4 bases, with 18 bases between them. Germline CDR1 is DFQATT and CDR2 is SNEGSKA (reference sequence). The CDR3 DNA reads as TGCAGTGCTCGCGGGGAGGGGGCAAAGTACGAGCAGTACTTC. Translating it yields CSARGEGAKYEQYF.

The gene calls are TRBV7-2 and TRBJ1-2; TRBD1 agrees at 8 bases. Germline trimming cut 3 bases from V and 5 bases from J; bases unmatched to any gene: 11. Germline V gene lookup returns CDR1 SGHTA and CDR2 FQGNSA. The length of the CDR3 is 16 residues. The CDR3 reads CASSLRRTGSFYGYTF. The DNA for the CDR3 is TGTGCCAGCAGCTTGCGCAGGACAGGGAGTTTTTATGGCTACACCTTC. The complete variable domain, with remaining parts taken from reference TRBV7-2 and TRBJ1-2, reads GAGVSQSPSNKVTEKGKDVELRCDPISGHTALYWYRQSLGQGLEFLIYFQGNSAPDKSGLPSDRFSAERTGGSVSTLTIQRTQQEDSAVYLCASSLRRTGSFYGYTFGSGTRLTVV.

The chain uses TRBV10-2 and TRBJ1-6; weak D call: TRBD1 (6 bases). The CDR3 is made up of 13 amino acids. The V end lost 7 bases, the J end lost 7 bases, and 11 bases lay between the germline ends. CDR1 is WSHSY, CDR2 SAAADI, per germline. The CDR3 coding sequence is TGCGCCAGCAAGGGACAATTAAATTCACCCCTCCACTTT. Translated: CASKGQLNSPLHF.

This clonotype came up once. This rearrangement joins TRBV9 to TRBJ2-2, with TRBD2 identical over 7 bases. The V and J ends lost 3 bases and 4 bases, in that order; junction bases with no gene match: 6. Per the germline V gene, CDR1 is SGDLS and CDR2 is YYNGEE. CDR3 size: 15 residues. The DNA for the CDR3 is TGTGCCAGCAGCGAGCGGGGTATGGGCACCGGGGAGCTGTTTTTT. Its protein is CASSERGMGTGELFF.

This clonotype came up a few times. DNA for the CDR3: TGCAGTGCCCTGGGGAACTCGAACACTGAAGCTTTCTTT. This gives the protein CSALGNSNTEAFF. V gene TRBV20-1 combines with J gene TRBJ1-1; D gene unclear. Trimming shortened V by 6 bases and J by 1 base, and 12 bases separated the two germline ends. The CDR3 sequence is 13 residues long. Germline V gene lookup returns CDR1 DFQATT and CDR2 SNEGSKA (reference sequence).

There are many counts of this clonotype. The chain has TRBV4-3 and TRBJ2-1; D remains ambiguous. Per the germline V gene, CDR1 is LGHNA and CDR2 is YSLEER. This CDR3 has 15 amino acids. The V gene lost 0 bases and the J gene lost 0 bases, with 6 bases spanning the gap. CDR3 amino acids: CASSQDGYSYNEQFF. CDR3 sequence (DNA): TGCGCCAGCAGCCAAGATGGGTACTCCTACAATGAGCAGTTCTTC.

The chain uses TRBV20-1 and TRBJ2-1; 8 bases fit TRBD2. The CDR3 contains 16 residues. CDR1 and CDR2 (germline): DFQATT, SNEGSKA (reference sequence). V was pared by 3 bases and J by 4 bases, with 11 bases of the junction left unmatched. The CDR3 loop is CSASKGDSGAYNEQFF. As DNA, the CDR3 is TGCAGTGCTAGTAAGGGGGATAGCGGGGCATACAATGAGCAGTTCTTC.

The table lists this clonotype with a few counts. This chain links TRBV6-5 with TRBJ2-2, with 7 bases aligning to TRBD1. There are 16 residues in the CDR3. The germline V gene has CDR1 MNHEY and CDR2 SVGAGI. V lost 4 bases to trimming and J lost 3 bases; unmatched junction nucleotides: 8. The CDR3: CASSSTGTAHTGELFF. In nucleotides, the CDR3 is TGTGCCAGCAGTTCCACCGGGACAGCCCACACCGGGGAGCTGTTTTTT.

V gene TRBV14 combines with J gene TRBJ2-1; D gene uncertain. Trimming left V 1 base short and J 4 bases short, with 5 bases between. The germline CDR1 and CDR2 sequences are SGHDN and FVKESK. The CDR3 length is 13 residues. This chain's CDR3 is CASSQARYNEQFF. The CDR3 bases are TGTGCCAGCAGCCAAGCGAGGTACAATGAGCAGTTCTTC. Supplemented by reference TRBV14 and TRBJ2-1, the full variable domain reads EAGVTQFPSHSVIEKGQTVTLRCDPISGHDNLYWYRRVMGKEIKFLLHFVKESKQDESGMPNNRFLAERTGGTYSTLKVQPAELEDSGVYFCASSQARYNEQFFGPGTRLTVL.

There are a few counts of this clonotype. The chain has TRBV12-5 and TRBJ2-1; D unresolved. Trimming took off 7 bases at V and 5 bases at J, with 12 bases between the two ends. Germline V CDR1 and CDR2: LGHNT, FRNRAP. This CDR3 has 13 residues. This CDR3 is CASVQSLNNEQFF. In DNA, the CDR3 is TGTGCTAGTGTCCAGTCGTTGAACAATGAGCAGTTCTTC.